This entry is about one T cell receptor beta chain. This CDR3 comprises 14 residues. The ends were cut back, 6 bases at V and 0 bases at J, with 12 bases in the middle. From germline, CDR1 is ENHRY and CDR2 SYGVKD. This sample was included in a study of shared clonotypes between healthy human individuals. Terminally differentiated effector memory CD45RA+ cells were excluded from the naive CD8 cells, which were CD45RO-negative and positively selected for CCR7. Assay: immunoSEQ multiplex PCR; the TCRdb copy retains only in-frame clones and omits some. The table records fewer than 1 million clones, just over 95% of them present only once.

This sequence joins TRBV10-3 and TRBJ2-7; D is ambiguous. Sequencing was performed on naive CD8+ T cells sorted from blood. This sequence originates from a man aged 25 to 40 in good health. CDR3 coding DNA: TGTGCCATCAGCTCCCCGAAGAGCTCCTACGAGCAGTACTTC. Protein product: CAISSPKSSYEQYF.